Shown below are 27 T cell receptor beta chains from a single sample sequenced in a study of response to subunit inactivated influenza vaccine. TCRdb re-analysed the RT-PCR reads in MiXCR, keeping a single row per CDR3 protein. The sample holds some 850,000 distinct CDR3 sequences, approximately 18% seen once. The source material was PBMCs from blood, sampled roughly 5 days after vaccination. These receptors all stem from a man in his fifties or sixties who received an inactivated influenza vaccine.

This chain connects TRBV14 to TRBJ2-7, with 8 bases identical to TRBD1. Trimming took 5 bases from V and 6 from J; bases not matched to a gene: 12. The CDR3 covers 15 residues. The germline V gene encodes CDR1 SGHDN and CDR2 FVKESK. The CDR3 spells CASSSRPGQAGEQYF. The CDR3 region has the DNA TGTGCCAGCAGCAGCAGACCGGGACAGGCGGGCGAGCAGTACTTC.

V and J are TRBV20-1 and TRBJ2-3; 7 bases fit TRBD2. Per germline, CDR1 DFQATT and CDR2 SNEGSKA (reference sequence). The CDR3 totals 12 residues. After removal of 7 bases from V and 5 bases from J, the junction contained 6 bases not matched to a gene. The CDR3 nucleotides read TGCAGTGTCTTGGAGCGGGGAGATACGCAGTATTTT. This encodes CSVLERGDTQYF.

This clonotype showed up just a few times. V is TRBV5-1 and J is TRBJ1-1, with D perhaps matching TRBD1 (5 bases). This CDR3 region has 16 residues. Trimming took 3 bases from V and 1 from J, leaving 16 bases between them. Germline CDR1 and CDR2: SGHRS and YFSETQ. The CDR3 nucleotides read TGCGCCAGCAGCTCCCAAGGAAGACAGACGAACACTGAAGCTTTCTTT. It is translated as CASSSQGRQTNTEAFF.

In its sample, this clonotype was seen many times. CDR3 sequence reads: CATSDLRFGGQETQYF. CDR3 nucleotides: TGTGCCACCAGTGATTTGAGGTTCGGCGGCCAAGAGACCCAGTACTTC. The chain has TRBV24-1 and TRBJ2-5; D unclear. Germline V gene sequence: CDR1 KGHDR, CDR2 SFDVKD. The CDR3 contains 16 residues. V lost 0 bases and J 1 base, leaving 11 bases between the germline ends.

This clonotype showed up just a few times. J is TRBJ1-4 and V is TRBV4-3; no definite D call. The CDR3 is 15 residues long. V was trimmed by 1 base and J by 8 bases, leaving 14 bases between them. CDR1 is LGHNA, CDR2 YSLEER, per germline. DNA of the CDR3: TGCGCCAGCAGCCAAGGATTCGTCAATGGGGAAAAACTGTTTTTT. Translation: CASSQGFVNGEKLFF.

This chain links TRBV20-1 with TRBJ2-3, with TRBD2 matching 12 bases. J was trimmed by 4 bases and V by 6 bases; bases with no gene match: 5. CDR1 is DFQATT, CDR2 SNEGSKA, per germline (reference sequence). The CDR3 covers 14 residues. CDR3: CSAIPSGRADTQYF. For the CDR3, the DNA is TGCAGTGCAATCCCTAGCGGGAGGGCAGATACGCAGTATTTT.

This clonotype turned up a few times. This sequence joins TRBV9 and TRBJ2-7; D remains unclear. CDR3 length: 15 residues. Germline-derived CDR1 and CDR2 are SGDLS and YYNGEE. Between the trimmed V and J ends, which lost 0 bases and 2 bases, there was a span of 12 bases. Here the CDR3 DNA reads TGTGCCAGCAGCGTAGGGGTTGGACGCACCTACGAGCAGTACTTC. Translation gives CASSVGVGRTYEQYF.

This clonotype has more than one count but fewer than ten. This sequence joins TRBV20-1 and TRBJ2-7; 8 bases are a match to TRBD2. Germline CDR1 and CDR2: DFQATT and SNEGSKA (reference sequence). Trimming removed 0 bases from V and 6 bases from J; junction bases left unmatched: 7. This CDR3 is built from 14 residues. CDR3 amino acids: CSARDSGLAGEQYF. The DNA of the CDR3 is TGCAGTGCTAGAGATTCTGGACTAGCCGGCGAGCAGTACTTC.

The chain recombines TRBV20-1 with TRBJ2-3; 9 bases fit TRBD2. The CDR3 runs to 18 residues. After removal of 0 bases from V and 0 bases from J, the junction contained 10 bases not matched to a gene. In germline, CDR1 is DFQATT, CDR2 SNEGSKA (reference sequence). Written as DNA, the CDR3 is TGCAGTGCTAGAGATCGGCCCAGCGGGGGGCGAAGCACAGATACGCAGTATTTT. Translating it yields CSARDRPSGGRSTDTQYF.

V is TRBV27 and J is TRBJ2-3; D not resolved. CDR3 length: 13 residues. V lost 4 bases and J 0 bases, leaving 5 bases between the germline ends. Per the germline V gene, CDR1 is MNHEY and CDR2 is SMNVEV (reference sequence). CDR3 sequence (DNA): TGTGCCAGCAGTTGGAGAAGCACAGATACGCAGTATTTT. It encodes CASSWRSTDTQYF.

Only a few counts were recorded for this clonotype. The CDR3 loop is CASSLALEYNEQFF. CDR3 DNA sequence: TGTGCCAGCAGCTTAGCCCTAGAATACAATGAGCAGTTCTTC. The gene calls are TRBV7-2 and TRBJ2-1; D unresolved. Trimming left V 0 bases short and J 4 bases short, with 7 bases between. CDR1 SGHTA and CDR2 FQGNSA come from the germline V gene. There are 14 residues in the CDR3.

This clonotype came up a few times. The rearrangement uses TRBV28 and TRBJ2-3, with D unclear. With 5 bases removed from V and 0 bases from J, the gap between germline ends came to 24 bases. Germline V CDR1 and CDR2: MDHEN, SYDVKM. CDR3 length equals 19 residues. This chain's CDR3 is CASSDPRFGLSSSTDTQYF. The DNA of the CDR3 is TGTGCCAGCAGTGACCCACGATTCGGCCTTTCATCTAGCACAGATACGCAGTATTTT.

J is TRBJ1-3 and V is TRBV6-1; D unclear. Germline V gene lookup returns CDR1 MNHNS and CDR2 SASEGT. Trimming left V 5 bases short and J 0 bases short, with 17 bases between. The length of the CDR3 is 17 residues. This chain's CDR3 is CASSRSFTVLSGNTIYF. CDR3 sequence (DNA): TGTGCCAGCAGTCGTTCTTTTACAGTTCTCTCTGGAAACACCATATATTTT.

V gene TRBV20-1 combines with J gene TRBJ1-4, with 7 bases fitting TRBD1. The CDR3 is 13 residues long. From germline, CDR1 is DFQATT and CDR2 SNEGSKA (reference sequence). Unmatched junction bases numbered 2, after V lost 3 bases and J lost 4 bases. This chain's CDR3 is CSASGQVNEKLFF. In nucleotides, the CDR3 is TGCAGTGCTAGCGGACAGGTTAATGAAAAACTGTTTTTT.

The CDR3 spells CAWRLAGPYEQYF. CDR3 sequence (DNA): TGTGCCTGGAGGCTAGCGGGACCTTACGAGCAGTACTTC. The chain links TRBV30 to TRBJ2-7; 9 bases match TRBD2. The junction had 4 bases not matched to a gene; V was cut back by 3 bases and J by 4 bases. Germline V gives CDR1 GTSNPN, CDR2 SVGIG (reference sequence). The CDR3 spans 13 residues.

This clonotype was found a few times. The rearrangement uses TRBV20-1 and TRBJ1-4, with 7 bases aligning to TRBD1. This CDR3 is built from 14 residues. The trim removed 0 bases at V and 8 bases at J, leaving 6 bases unmatched. From germline, CDR1 is DFQATT and CDR2 SNEGSKA (reference sequence). CDR3 sequence (DNA): TGCAGTGCTAGAGAGGGCAGGGGGGGCGAAAAACTGTTTTTT. Translating gives CSAREGRGGEKLFF.

This sequence joins TRBV5-8 and TRBJ1-5, with 7 nucleotides matching TRBD1. V lost 4 bases and J lost 3; bases outside the gene matches: 7. Germline V lookup: CDR1 SGHTS, CDR2 YDEGEE. CDR3 length: 15 residues. The CDR3 here is CASSPGTAYNQPQHF. The CDR3 DNA reads as TGTGCCAGCAGCCCGGGGACAGCTTACAATCAGCCCCAGCATTTT.

This clonotype appeared a few times. One junction end disagrees with the germline gene, perhaps due to a read error. The chain links TRBV10-3 to TRBJ1-1, with 9 bases aligning to TRBD1. This CDR3 spans 15 amino acids. CDR1 and CDR2 from the germline V gene are ENHRY and SYGVKD. In nucleotides, the CDR3 is TGTGCCATCAGCGAGTGGGACAGGGCAAACACTGAAGCTTTCTTT. It is translated as CAISEWDRANTEAFF.

This clonotype appeared many times. The V gene is TRBV5-6, the J gene TRBJ2-1; D is possibly TRBD1 or TRBD2 (5 bases each). V was shortened by 2 bases and J by 9 bases, with 15 bases between the two germline ends. The CDR3 is 14 amino acids. Germline values: CDR1 SGHDT, CDR2 YYEEEE. CDR3 loop: CASSFPGTGIEQFF. The CDR3 DNA reads as TGTGCCAGCAGCTTTCCCGGGACCGGGATTGAGCAGTTCTTC.

This clonotype was found a few times. This chain connects TRBV28 to TRBJ1-5, with 7 nucleotides matching TRBD1. Germline values: CDR1 MDHEN, CDR2 SYDVKM. The CDR3 length is 16 residues. J gave up 7 bases and V 6 bases, and 15 bases lay outside the gene matches. In DNA form, the CDR3 reads TGTGCCAGCAGCCGACCGGGACAGAGGGCGTCGCAGCCCCAGCATTTT. Translation gives CASSRPGQRASQPQHF.

The sample holds many counts of this clonotype. The chain uses TRBV12-3 or TRBV12-4 and TRBJ2-7; no reliable D call. V was shortened by 6 bases and J by 1 base, with 13 bases between the two germline ends. CDR3 size: 14 residues. The DNA for the CDR3 is TGTGCCAGCAGCCCCGGAGTGGGGTCCTACGAGCAGTACTTC. It codes for CASSPGVGSYEQYF.

This clonotype was counted ten times or more. This chain connects TRBV12-3 or TRBV12-4 to TRBJ2-3; D is uncertain. CDR3 length equals 15 residues. Trimming removed 5 bases at V and 2 bases at J, with 14 bases between. The CDR3 region is CASSPSGLDTDTQYF. DNA for the CDR3: TGTGCCAGCAGTCCATCCGGGCTAGACACAGATACGCAGTATTTT.

V usage is TRBV4-3 and J usage is TRBJ2-4; 7 bases are a match to TRBD1. J gave up 3 bases and V 4 bases, and 21 bases lay outside the gene matches. CDR3 length equals 20 residues. Germline assignment: CDR1 LGHNA and CDR2 YSLEER. For the CDR3, the DNA is TGCGCCAGCAGCCCTTCCCTCATCGACAGGGCGGTCGGGGACAAAAACATTCAGTACTTC. Translated, it gives CASSPSLIDRAVGDKNIQYF.

In this sample, this clonotype turned up a few times. The chain joins TRBV16 to TRBJ1-1, with D unresolved. This CDR3 region has 15 residues. CDR1 and CDR2 from the germline V gene are KGHSY and FQNENV. V was pared by 2 bases and J by 5 bases, with 15 bases between. CDR3 DNA: TGTGCCAGCAGCCAAGCCCCGGGCATGGGGACTGAAGCTTTCTTT. It specifies CASSQAPGMGTEAFF. Full variable domain (remainder filled in from reference TRBV16 and TRBJ1-1): GEEVAQTPKHLVRGEGQKAKLYCAPIKGHSYVFWYQQVLKNEFKFLISFQNENVFDETGMPKERFSAKCLPNSPCSLEIQATKLEDSAVYFCASSQAPGMGTEAFFGQGTRLTVV.

V is TRBV11-1 and J is TRBJ2-1, with D unresolved. From germline, CDR1 is SGHAT and CDR2 FQDESV (reference sequence). Trimming left V 4 bases short and J 6 bases short, with 16 bases between. The CDR3 extends over 15 amino acids. The CDR3 spells CASSSWINGFNEQFF. In DNA, the CDR3 is TGTGCCAGCAGCTCGTGGATAAACGGGTTCAATGAGCAGTTCTTC. Filled out from reference TRBV11-1 and TRBJ2-1, the complete variable domain reads EAEVAQSPRYKITEKSQAVAFWCDPISGHATLYWYRQILGQGPELLVQFQDESVVDDSQLPKDRFSAERLKGVDSTLKIQPAELGDSAMYLCASSSWINGFNEQFFGPGTRLTVL.

The CDR3: CASSEVSSVGELFF. In DNA, the CDR3 is TGTGCCAGCAGTGAAGTGTCTAGCGTCGGGGAGCTGTTTTTT. The genes are TRBV2 and TRBJ2-2; a possible D gene is TRBD2 (6 bases). The CDR3 runs 14 residues. Germline assignment: CDR1 SNHLY and CDR2 FYNNEI. V lost 1 base and J 7 bases, leaving 10 bases between the germline ends.

This clonotype was counted many times. The J gene is TRBJ2-5, the V gene TRBV29-1; 8 bases align to TRBD1. V lost 7 bases to trimming and J lost 1 base; unmatched junction nucleotides: 8. Germline V lookup: CDR1 SQVTM, CDR2 ANQGSEA. The CDR3 is 14 amino acids. The CDR3 bases are TGCAGCGGGGCAGGACAGGGACTCCAAGAGACCCAGTACTTC. Translated, it gives CSGAGQGLQETQYF.